What follows are 13 T cell receptor beta chains derived from one specimen sequenced in a study of naive and memory T cell subsets. Both TRBC1 and TRBC2 were covered by a beta constant-region primer of two equimolar oligonucleotides. TCRdb processed the UMI-ligation and nested PCR reads anew with MiXCR; each CDR3 protein has one entry. The table records tens of thousands of distinct CDR3 sequences, about an eighth of them present only once. Source material: central memory CD4+ T cells from blood. The source of these receptors is a human donor in good health.

The V gene is TRBV2, the J gene TRBJ1-5, with D uncertain. Trimming pared 3 bases from V and 7 bases from J, leaving 13 bases between. This CDR3 is 14 amino acids long. Germline assignment: CDR1 SNHLY and CDR2 FYNNEI. CDR3 protein: CASSEARAGQPQHF. CDR3 sequence (DNA): TGTGCCAGCAGTGAGGCGCGGGCTGGACAGCCCCAGCATTTT.

This clonotype has at least ten counts. The chain has TRBV30 and TRBJ1-5; D is possibly TRBD1 (6 bases). Trimming pared 4 bases from V and 3 bases from J, leaving 16 bases between. The germline CDR1 and CDR2 sequences are GTSNPN and SVGIG (reference sequence). The CDR3 is made up of 15 amino acids. The CDR3 nucleotides read TGTGCCTGGACAGCAGCCGGGACATACAATCAGCCCCAGCATTTT. It yields the protein CAWTAAGTYNQPQHF.

The chain is built from TRBV6-6 and TRBJ1-1, with a weak D call TRBD1 (5 bases). This CDR3 spans 14 amino acids. Trimming stripped 5 bases from V and 6 bases from J, with 16 bases between. The germline CDR1 and CDR2 sequences are MNHNY and SVGAGI (reference sequence). The CDR3 sequence: CASSQHQGRPEAFF. For the CDR3, the DNA is TGTGCCAGCAGTCAACATCAGGGCCGTCCTGAAGCTTTCTTT.

V usage is TRBV7-2 and J usage is TRBJ2-1; D not certain. The CDR3 runs to 11 residues. With 7 bases removed from V and 7 bases from J, the gap between germline ends came to 8 bases. Germline values: CDR1 SGHTA, CDR2 FQGNSA. CDR3 in DNA: TGTGCCAGCACCCGGGTGAATGAGCAGTTCTTC. Protein sequence: CASTRVNEQFF.

The table lists this clonotype with a few counts. The rearrangement links TRBV12-3 or TRBV12-4 to TRBJ2-2; tentatively, D is TRBD2 (5 bases). The CDR3 sequence is 11 residues long. The ends were cut back, 8 bases at V and 6 bases at J, with 7 bases in the middle. Here the CDR3 DNA reads TGTGCCAGCCGGGATCCCGGGGAGCTGTTTTTT. Translating it yields CASRDPGELFF.

This clonotype was counted a few times. The V gene is TRBV28, the J gene TRBJ2-7, with D perhaps matching TRBD1 or TRBD2 (6 bases each). CDR1 and CDR2 from the germline V gene are MDHEN and SYDVKM. The CDR3 sequence is 16 residues long. The V end lost 3 bases, the J end lost 4 bases, and 19 bases lay between the germline ends. The CDR3 is CASSFFGGTMGYEQYF. CDR3 DNA sequence: TGTGCCAGCAGTTTTTTCGGGGGCACGATGGGATACGAGCAGTACTTC.

The rearrangement links TRBV28 to TRBJ1-5, with D maybe TRBD1 (5 bases). The germline V and J ends were trimmed by 2 bases and 7 bases, with 12 bases remaining between them. The CDR3 spans 14 residues. CDR1 MDHEN and CDR2 SYDVKM come from the germline V gene. The chain's CDR3 is CASSLTRDGQPQHF. In DNA form, the CDR3 reads TGTGCCAGCAGTTTAACCAGGGATGGACAGCCCCAGCATTTT.

The rearrangement joins TRBV29-1 to TRBJ2-1; D call uncertain. Germline V gene lookup returns CDR1 SQVTM and CDR2 ANQGSEA. The CDR3 loop spans 11 amino acids. The germline V and J ends were trimmed by 6 bases and 10 bases, with 13 bases remaining between them. The CDR3 loop is CSVLRPPEQFF. The CDR3 DNA reads as TGCAGCGTCCTCCGACCCCCGGAGCAGTTCTTC.

This clonotype came up many times. The genes are TRBV18 and TRBJ2-1, with no clear D. This CDR3 is 13 amino acids long. Between the trimmed V and J ends, which lost 4 bases and 4 bases, there was a span of 8 bases. Germline CDR1 is KGHSH and CDR2 is LQKENI. In DNA form, the CDR3 reads TGTGCCAGCTCACGCAGTACGTACAATGAGCAGTTCTTC. Translating gives CASSRSTYNEQFF. Supplemented by reference TRBV18 and TRBJ2-1, the full variable domain reads NAGVMQNPRHLVRRRGQEARLRCSPMKGHSHVYWYRQLPEEGLKFMVYLQKENIIDESGMPKERFSAEFPKEGPSILRIQQVVRGDSAAYFCASSRSTYNEQFFGPGTRLTVL.

This clonotype was seen many times. CDR3 sequence (DNA): TGTGCCACCCGCGGGTCCGGGGAGCTGTTTTTT. This encodes CATRGSGELFF. The chain has TRBV19 and TRBJ2-2; weak D call: TRBD2 (5 bases). This CDR3 is 11 amino acids long. The V gene's germline CDR1 is LNHDA and CDR2 SQIVND (reference sequence). Trimming removed 10 bases at V and 6 bases at J, with 9 bases between.

In its sample, this clonotype was seen many times. The gene calls are TRBV29-1 and TRBJ2-7, with D tentatively TRBD2 (5 bases). Trimming took off 3 bases at V and 6 bases at J, with 9 bases between the two ends. There are 11 residues in the CDR3. Germline lookup yields CDR1 SQVTM and CDR2 ANQGSEA. CDR3: CSVEVGIEQYF. In DNA form, the CDR3 reads TGCAGCGTTGAGGTCGGGATCGAGCAGTACTTC.

This clonotype was found many times. The rearrangement uses TRBV20-1 and TRBJ2-7; 11 positions agree with TRBD2. This CDR3 is 14 amino acids long. Germline loops: CDR1 DFQATT, CDR2 SNEGSKA (reference sequence). Trimming took 6 bases from V and 7 from J; bases not matched to a gene: 11. The CDR3 nucleotides read TGCAGTGCGTCTACTAGCGGGAGATGGAGAGAGCAGTACTTC. Its protein is CSASTSGRWREQYF.

This clonotype occurred many times. The chain employs TRBV7-2 and TRBJ2-5; a weak D match, TRBD2 (6 bases). The CDR3 has 14 amino acids. Germline V gives CDR1 SGHTA, CDR2 FQGNSA. Trimming took off 4 bases at V and 5 bases at J, with 14 bases between the two ends. The CDR3, as DNA: TGTGCCAGCAGCTACCCGAGCGGGCCCGAGACCCAGTACTTC. Translating gives CASSYPSGPETQYF.